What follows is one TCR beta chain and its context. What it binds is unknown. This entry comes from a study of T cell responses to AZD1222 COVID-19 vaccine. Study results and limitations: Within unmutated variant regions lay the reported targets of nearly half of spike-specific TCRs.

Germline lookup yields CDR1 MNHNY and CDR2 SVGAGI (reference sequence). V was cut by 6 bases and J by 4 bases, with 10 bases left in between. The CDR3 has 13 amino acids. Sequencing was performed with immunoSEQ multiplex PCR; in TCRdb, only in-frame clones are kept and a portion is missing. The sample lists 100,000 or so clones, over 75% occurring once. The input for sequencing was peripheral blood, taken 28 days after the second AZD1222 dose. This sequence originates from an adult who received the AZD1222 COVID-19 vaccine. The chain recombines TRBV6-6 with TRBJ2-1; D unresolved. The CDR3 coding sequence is TGTGCCAGCAGCCAGGACCCATACAATGAGCAGTTCTTC. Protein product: CASSQDPYNEQFF.